The clone carrying this T cell receptor beta chain has only a few counts. Antigen specificity is unknown. The ends lost 4 bases at V and 6 bases at J; junction bases unmatched: 9. The CDR3 contains 16 residues. The germline gives CDR1 SQVTM, CDR2 ANQGSEA. This specimen comes from a study of post-analysis software for immune sequencing data. Study observations and caveats: Normalized Chao1 diversity in multiple sclerosis patients fell significantly below that of controls. Five or six TRBV segments were significantly more frequent in patients than in controls. TRBV5-6, TRBV5-1 and TRBV20-1 were among these segments. Co-batched samples clustered tightly together by F measure.

TCR beta cDNA libraries had unique molecular identifiers. About 500,000 cDNA molecules were obtained per 1 to 10 million input T cells. MiXCR, run by TCRdb on the PCR reads, gives a single entry per CDR3 protein. The sample has about 770,000 distinct CDR3 sequences, 40% to 55% seen once. The sequenced sample consisted of blood. The chain uses TRBV29-1 and TRBJ2-1, with TRBD2 identical over 13 bases. This clonotype was obtained from a girl aged 5-17 years with multiple sclerosis. Here the CDR3 reads CSVGERRLAGGNEQFF. The CDR3 DNA sequence: TGCAGCGTTGGGGAACGGAGACTAGCGGGAGGCAATGAGCAGTTCTTC.